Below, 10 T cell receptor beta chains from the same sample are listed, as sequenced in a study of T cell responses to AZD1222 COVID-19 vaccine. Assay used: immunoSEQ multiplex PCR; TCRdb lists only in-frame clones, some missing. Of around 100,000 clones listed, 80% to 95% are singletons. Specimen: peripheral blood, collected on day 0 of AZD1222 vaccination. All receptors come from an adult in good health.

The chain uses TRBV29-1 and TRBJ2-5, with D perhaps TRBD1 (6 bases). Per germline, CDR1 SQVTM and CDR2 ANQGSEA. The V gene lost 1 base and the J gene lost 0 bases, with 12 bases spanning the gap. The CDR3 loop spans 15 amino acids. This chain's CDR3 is CSVEGETGYQETQYF. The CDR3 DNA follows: TGCAGCGTTGAAGGGGAAACAGGGTACCAAGAGACCCAGTACTTC.

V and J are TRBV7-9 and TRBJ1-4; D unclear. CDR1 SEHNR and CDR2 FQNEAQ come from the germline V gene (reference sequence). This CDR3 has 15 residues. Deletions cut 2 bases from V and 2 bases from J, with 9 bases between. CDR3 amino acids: CASSLYSGTNEKLFF. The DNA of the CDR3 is TGTGCCAGCAGCTTATACAGCGGGACTAATGAAAAACTGTTTTTT.

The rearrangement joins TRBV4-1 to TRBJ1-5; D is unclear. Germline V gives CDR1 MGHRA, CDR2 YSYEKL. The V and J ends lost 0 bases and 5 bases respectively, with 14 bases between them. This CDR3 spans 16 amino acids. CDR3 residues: CASSQDWWFGDQPQHF. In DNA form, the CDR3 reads TGCGCCAGCAGCCAAGATTGGTGGTTTGGAGATCAGCCCCAGCATTTT.

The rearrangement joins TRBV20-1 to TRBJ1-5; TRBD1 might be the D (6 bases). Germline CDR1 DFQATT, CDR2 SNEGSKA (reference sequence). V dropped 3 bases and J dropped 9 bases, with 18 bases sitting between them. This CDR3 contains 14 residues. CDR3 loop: CSASGLQGVGPQHF. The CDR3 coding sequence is TGCAGTGCTAGTGGGTTACAGGGCGTGGGGCCCCAGCATTTT.

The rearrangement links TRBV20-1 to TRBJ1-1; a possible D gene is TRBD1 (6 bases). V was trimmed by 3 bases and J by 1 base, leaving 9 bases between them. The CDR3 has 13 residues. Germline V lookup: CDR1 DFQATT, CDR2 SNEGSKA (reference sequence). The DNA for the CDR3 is TGCAGTGCTAGTGGGGGGGCGAACACTGAAGCTTTCTTT. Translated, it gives CSASGGANTEAFF.

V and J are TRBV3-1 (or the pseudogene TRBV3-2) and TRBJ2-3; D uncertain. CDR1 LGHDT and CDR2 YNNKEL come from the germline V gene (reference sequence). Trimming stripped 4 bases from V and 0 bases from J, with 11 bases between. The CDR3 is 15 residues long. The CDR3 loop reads CASSPIGASTDTQYF. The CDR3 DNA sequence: TGTGCCAGCAGCCCTATCGGAGCTAGCACAGATACGCAGTATTTT.

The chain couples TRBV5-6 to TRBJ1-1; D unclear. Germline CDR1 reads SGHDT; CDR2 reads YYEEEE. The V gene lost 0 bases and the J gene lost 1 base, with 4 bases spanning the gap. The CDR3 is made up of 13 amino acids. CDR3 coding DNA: TGTGCCAGCAGCTTGGGGCCGAACACTGAAGCTTTCTTT. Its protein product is CASSLGPNTEAFF.

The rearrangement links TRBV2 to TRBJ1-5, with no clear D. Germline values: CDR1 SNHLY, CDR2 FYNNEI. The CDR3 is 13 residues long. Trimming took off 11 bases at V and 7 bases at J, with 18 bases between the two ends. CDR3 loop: CAGTLGVGQPQHF. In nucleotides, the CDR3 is TGTGCCGGTACCCTCGGGGTCGGGCAGCCCCAGCATTTT.

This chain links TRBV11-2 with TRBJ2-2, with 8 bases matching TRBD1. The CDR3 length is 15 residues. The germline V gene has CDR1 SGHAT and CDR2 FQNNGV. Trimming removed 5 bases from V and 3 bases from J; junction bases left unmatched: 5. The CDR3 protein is CASSQQGADTGELFF. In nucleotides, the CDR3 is TGTGCCAGCAGCCAGCAGGGGGCCGACACCGGGGAGCTGTTTTTT.

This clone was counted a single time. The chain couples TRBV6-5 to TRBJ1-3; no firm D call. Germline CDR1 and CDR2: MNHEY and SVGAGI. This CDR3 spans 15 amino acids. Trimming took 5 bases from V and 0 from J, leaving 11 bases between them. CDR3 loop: CASSLIHFSGNTIYF. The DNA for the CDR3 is TGTGCCAGCAGTCTGATACATTTCTCTGGAAACACCATATATTTT.